This T cell receptor (beta chain) came from a study of beta chain features in type 1 diabetes. CDR3 size: 13 residues. The germline V and J ends were trimmed by 0 bases and 10 bases, with 15 bases remaining between them. CDR1 is SQVTM, CDR2 ANQGSEA, per germline. This clone has only a few counts. What was sequenced were expressed TCRB transcripts, since all of the isolated RNA had been reverse transcribed. Method: immunoSEQ multiplex PCR; TCRdb's copy keeps in-frame clones and lacks some. The sample lists over 700,000 clones, 17% seen once, with about 0.02% in the top ten. This clonotype originated in a woman aged 18-29 years in good health. V and J are TRBV29-1 and TRBJ1-1; D is unresolved. Sample: naive CD4+ T cells from blood. CDR3 coding DNA: TGCAGCGTTGAAGATCAGAAGGGAGCCGTAGCTTTCTTT. It yields the protein CSVEDQKGAVAFF.